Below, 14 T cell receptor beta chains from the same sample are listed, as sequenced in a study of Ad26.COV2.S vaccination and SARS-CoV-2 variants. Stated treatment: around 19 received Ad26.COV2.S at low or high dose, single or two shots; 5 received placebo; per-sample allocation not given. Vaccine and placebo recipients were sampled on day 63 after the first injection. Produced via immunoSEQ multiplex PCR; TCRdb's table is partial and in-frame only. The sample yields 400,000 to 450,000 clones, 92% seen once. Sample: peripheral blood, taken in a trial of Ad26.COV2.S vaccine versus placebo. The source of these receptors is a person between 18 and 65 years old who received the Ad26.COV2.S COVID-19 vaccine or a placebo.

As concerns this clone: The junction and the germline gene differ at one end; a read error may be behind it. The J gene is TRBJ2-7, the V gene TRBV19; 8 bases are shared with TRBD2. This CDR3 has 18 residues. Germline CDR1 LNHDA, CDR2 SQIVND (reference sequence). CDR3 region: CASSISVGGGPLGYGQYF. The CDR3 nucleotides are TGTGCCAGTAGTATTAGTGTTGGCGGGGGGCCCCTCGGATACGGGCAGTACTTC.

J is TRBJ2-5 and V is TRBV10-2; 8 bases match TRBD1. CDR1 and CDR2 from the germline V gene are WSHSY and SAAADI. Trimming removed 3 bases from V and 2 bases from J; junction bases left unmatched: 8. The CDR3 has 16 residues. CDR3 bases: TGCGCCAGCAGTGAAGGACAGGGTGGGTGGCAAGAGACCCAGTACTTC. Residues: CASSEGQGGWQETQYF.

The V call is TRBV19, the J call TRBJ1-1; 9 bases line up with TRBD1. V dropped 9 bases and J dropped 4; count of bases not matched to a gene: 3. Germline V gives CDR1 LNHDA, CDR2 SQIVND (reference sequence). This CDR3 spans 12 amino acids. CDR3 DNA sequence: TGTGCCAGCAGACAGGGGGTCACTGAAGCTTTCTTT. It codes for CASRQGVTEAFF. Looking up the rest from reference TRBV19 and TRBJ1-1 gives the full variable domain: DGGITQSPKYLFRKEGQNVTLSCEQNLNHDAMYWYRQDPGQGLRLIYYSQIVNDFQKGDIAEGYSVSREKKESFPLTVTSAQKNPTAFYLCASRQGVTEAFFGQGTRLTVV.

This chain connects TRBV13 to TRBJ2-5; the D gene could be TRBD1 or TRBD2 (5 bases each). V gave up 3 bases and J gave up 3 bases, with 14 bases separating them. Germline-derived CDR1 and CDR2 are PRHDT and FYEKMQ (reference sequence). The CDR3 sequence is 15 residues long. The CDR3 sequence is CASSLLGVEEETQYF. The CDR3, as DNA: TGTGCCAGCAGCTTGCTGGGGGTTGAGGAAGAGACCCAGTACTTC.

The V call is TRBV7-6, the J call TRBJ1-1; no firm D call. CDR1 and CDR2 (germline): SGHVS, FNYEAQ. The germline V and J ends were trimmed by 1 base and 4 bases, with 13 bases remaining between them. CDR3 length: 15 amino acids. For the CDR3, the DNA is TGTGCCAGCAGCTTAGAGGAGGGATCGGCCACTGAAGCTTTCTTT. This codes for CASSLEEGSATEAFF.

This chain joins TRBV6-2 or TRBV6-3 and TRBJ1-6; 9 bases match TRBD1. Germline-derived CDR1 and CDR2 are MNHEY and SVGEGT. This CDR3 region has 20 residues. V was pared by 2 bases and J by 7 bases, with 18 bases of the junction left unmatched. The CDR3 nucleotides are TGTGCCAGCAGTTACAACGGGACAGGGCACGAGGTGTTAGGAAATTCACCCCTCCACTTT. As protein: CASSYNGTGHEVLGNSPLHF.

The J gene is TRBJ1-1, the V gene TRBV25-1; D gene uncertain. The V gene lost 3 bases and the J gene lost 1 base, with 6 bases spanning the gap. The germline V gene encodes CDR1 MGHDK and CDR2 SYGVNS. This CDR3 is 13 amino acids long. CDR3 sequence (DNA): TGTGCCAGCAGTGAGCAGGAGAACACTGAAGCTTTCTTT. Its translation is CASSEQENTEAFF.

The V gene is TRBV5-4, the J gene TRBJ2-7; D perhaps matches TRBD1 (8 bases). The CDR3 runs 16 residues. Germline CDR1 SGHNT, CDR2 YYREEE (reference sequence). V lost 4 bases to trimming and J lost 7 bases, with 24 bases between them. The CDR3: CASSARIQGDYGEQYF. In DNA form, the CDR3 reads TGTGCCAGCAGCGCAAGAATACAGGGGGACTACGGGGAGCAGTACTTC.

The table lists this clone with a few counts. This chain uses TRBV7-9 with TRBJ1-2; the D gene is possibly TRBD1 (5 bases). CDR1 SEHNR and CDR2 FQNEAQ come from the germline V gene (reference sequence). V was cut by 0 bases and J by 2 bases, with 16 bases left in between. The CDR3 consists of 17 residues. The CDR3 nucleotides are TGTGCCAGCAGCTTAGCGGCGTCGGGGGGAAGGAACTATGGCTACACCTTC. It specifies CASSLAASGGRNYGYTF.

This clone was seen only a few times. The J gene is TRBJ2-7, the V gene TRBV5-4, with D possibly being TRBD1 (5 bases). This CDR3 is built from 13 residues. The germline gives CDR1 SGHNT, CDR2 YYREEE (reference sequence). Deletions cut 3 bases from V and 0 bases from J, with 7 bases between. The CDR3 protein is CASSSDISYEQYF. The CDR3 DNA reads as TGTGCCAGCAGCTCGGACATCTCCTACGAGCAGTACTTC.

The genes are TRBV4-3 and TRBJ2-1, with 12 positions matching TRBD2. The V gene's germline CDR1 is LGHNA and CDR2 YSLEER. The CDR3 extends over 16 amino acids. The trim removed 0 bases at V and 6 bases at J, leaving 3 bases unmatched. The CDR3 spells CASSQDRLAGVNEQFF. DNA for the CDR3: TGCGCCAGCAGCCAAGATCGACTAGCGGGGGTCAATGAGCAGTTCTTC.

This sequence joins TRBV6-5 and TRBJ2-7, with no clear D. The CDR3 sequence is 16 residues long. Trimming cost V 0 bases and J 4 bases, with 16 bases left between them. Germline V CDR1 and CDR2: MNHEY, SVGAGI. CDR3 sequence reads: CASSYSKVLPTYEQYF. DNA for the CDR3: TGTGCCAGCAGTTACTCGAAAGTGCTGCCTACATACGAGCAGTACTTC.

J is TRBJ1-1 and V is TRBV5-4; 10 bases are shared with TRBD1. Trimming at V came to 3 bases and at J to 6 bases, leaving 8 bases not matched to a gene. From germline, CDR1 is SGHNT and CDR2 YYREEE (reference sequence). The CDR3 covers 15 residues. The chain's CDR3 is CASSYRQGANPEAFF. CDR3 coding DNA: TGTGCCAGCAGCTATAGACAGGGGGCAAATCCTGAAGCTTTCTTT.

In nucleotides, the CDR3 is TGTGCCAGCAGCACTATTTCGTTTGGGAGAGGAAACACCATATATTTT. Translating gives CASSTISFGRGNTIYF. This chain uses TRBV7-2 with TRBJ1-3; D gene uncertain. CDR3 size: 16 residues. Germline CDR1 SGHTA, CDR2 FQGNSA. Trimming removed 5 bases at V and 4 bases at J, with 18 bases between.